This T cell receptor (beta chain) was obtained from a study of shared clonotypes between healthy human individuals. Germline V gene data show CDR1 as MGHRA and CDR2 as YSYEKL. The J segment lost 7 bases and the V segment lost 0 bases, leaving 7 bases of the junction unmatched. CDR3 length: 16 residues. Comment on this clone: The target antigen is unknown.

The study, taken as a whole, reports: Donors were few, which limited the genetic and exposure-history diversity represented. When naive CD4 clonotypes were compared across several donors, roughly 4.9% were shared.

The study ran the assay at deep level. Template for every sorted-subset replicate PCR totaled around 210 ng DNA, tens of thousands of T cell genomes. Sequencing used immunoSEQ multiplex PCR; TCRdb keeps in-frame clones, though not all of them. The sample holds about 1 million clones, 75% seen once. The sequence derives from a man aged 18 to 30 in good health. This rearrangement joins TRBV4-1 to TRBJ1-5, with 9 bases identical to TRBD1. The sequencing input was memory CD4+ T cells sorted from blood. As for subset: CD45RA-negative fraction. This CDR3 is CASSQEGTGFRQPQHF. As DNA, the CDR3 is TGCGCCAGCAGCCAAGAAGGGACAGGGTTCAGGCAGCCCCAGCATTTT.